This T cell receptor (beta chain) was observed in a study of cytomegalovirus exposure and HLA in healthy donors. The overall study: HLA-typed donors were the source of tens of millions of unique TCRs held in an early data release. General study points: Later analysis suggested most CMV-associated TCR beta chains were HLA-restricted. The records held CMV serostatus as the only immune exposure information.

The CDR3 runs to 13 residues. Trimming removed 1 base from V and 4 bases from J, with 8 bases in between. Germline CDR1 and CDR2: MGHRA and YSYEKL. Use of 60 Vbeta and 13 Jbeta primers characterized the PCR. Only in-frame clones appear in the TCRdb table, and some are missing; sequencing was by immunoSEQ multiplex PCR. The table records around 150,000 clones, around 68% of them present only once. Those who donated were healthy bone marrow donors. This clone was counted a single time. What it binds is unknown. The sequencing sample was made of PBMCs. This chain links TRBV4-1 with TRBJ2-7; tentative D call: TRBD1 (5 bases). The receptor comes from a man aged 50 to 59 in good health and CMV-seronegative. The CDR3 is CASSQGAGYEQYF. CDR3 DNA sequence: TGCGCCAGCAGCCAAGGTGCAGGGTACGAGCAGTACTTC.